This T cell receptor beta chain emerged from a study of T cells in Graves' hyperthyroidism and ophthalmopathy. With 5 bases removed from V and 4 bases from J, the gap between germline ends came to 15 bases. Germline V lookup: CDR1 SGHTA, CDR2 FQGNSA. This CDR3 region has 14 residues. Lactation, pregnancy, other autoimmune disease or uncontrolled infection excluded patients. RNA transcripts gave rise to amplified TCR beta CDR3 regions. First-round RT-PCR targeting the TCR CDR3 was performed with the HTBI primer set. TCRdb used MiXCR to reprocess the multiplex PCR reads, holding one entry per CDR3 protein. The sample has about 840,000 distinct CDR3 sequences, about 38% seen once.

This sequence was found in a man aged 18 to 30 with Graves' hyperthyroidism. Source material: blood. The chain uses TRBV7-2 and TRBJ2-7; a weak D match, TRBD1 (5 bases). The CDR3 DNA is TGTGCCAGCAGCCAGGCAGTCAGGACATACGAGCAGTACTTC. Translating it yields CASSQAVRTYEQYF.